The 7 T cell receptor beta chains below come from one sample, sequenced in a study of monozygotic twins with inflammatory bowel disease (dated by TCRdb to between 2018 and 2021). Library creation used 5' RACE. Sequencing was performed on an Illumina HiSeq 2500. Reads reprocessed by TCRdb are summarized as one entry per CDR3 protein sequence, and DNA is absent. The sample table holds a few hundred thousand distinct CDR3 sequences. The biggest ten clones account for 2.6% of the sample. The sequenced sample consisted of blood. The receptors come from a human donor with ulcerative colitis or Crohn's disease, or a healthy co-twin of an affected twin (not recorded which).

The chain combines TRBV6-2 or TRBV6-3 with TRBJ2-4. In germline, CDR1 is MNHEY, CDR2 SVGEGT. The CDR3 consists of 15 residues. Here the CDR3 reads CASSFFADMKNIQYF.

V usage is TRBV9 and J usage is TRBJ2-5; TCRdb proposes TRBD2, but this gene call is untestable without DNA. Germline values: CDR1 SGDLS, CDR2 YYNGEE. The CDR3 totals 14 residues. The CDR3 spells CASSAGLAREPQYF.

The J gene is TRBJ2-1, the V gene TRBV12-3 or TRBV12-4; TCRdb picks TRBD2, but there is no DNA to check that call. The CDR3 loop spans 15 amino acids. The CDR3 sequence is CASSLSRGPYNEQFF.

The J gene is TRBJ2-3, the V gene TRBV9; TCRdb calls TRBD2, which cannot be checked without DNA. Per the germline V gene, CDR1 is SGDLS and CDR2 is YYNGEE. The CDR3 contains 17 residues. CDR3 residues: CASSVARSSGLTDTQYF.

V usage is TRBV5-1 and J usage is TRBJ2-4; checking the TCRdb D call of TRBD1 is not possible without DNA. The germline V gene has CDR1 SGHRS and CDR2 YFSETQ. The CDR3 length is 15 residues. CDR3 region: CASSLERDPKNIQYF.

This CDR3 reads CSGVPGAQNIQYF. The V call is TRBV29-1, the J call TRBJ2-4; TCRdb outputs TRBD1, but without DNA this stays unchecked. Germline CDR1 SQVTM, CDR2 ANQGSEA. This CDR3 is 13 amino acids long.

This chain uses TRBV7-2 with TRBJ2-5; TCRdb proposes TRBD1, but this gene call is untestable without DNA. The CDR3 runs to 16 residues. CDR1 is SGHTA, CDR2 FQGNSA, per germline. CDR3 in amino acids: CASSLVGGRFTETQYF.